This T cell receptor beta chain was captured in a study of regulatory T cells in long-lasting Graves disease. Study results and limitations: Public clonotype sharing was higher in persistent than newly diagnosed patients. The study found lower TCR diversity in persistent Graves' patients than in newly diagnosed ones.

In building TCR beta libraries, iRepertoire HTBI primers were used together with Arm-PCR of CDR3 regions. TCRdb passed the multiplex PCR reads through MiXCR, listing each CDR3 protein once. Of roughly 400,000 distinct CDR3 sequences in the sample, approximately 16% are singletons; the top ten hold about 7.8%. Time point: newly diagnosed GD, antithyroid drugs for less than 3 months. With RNA extracted from PBMCs as input, the TCR library was made. The CDR3 has 16 amino acids. Germline V gene lookup returns CDR1 SEHNR and CDR2 FQNEAQ (reference sequence). Trimming removed 5 bases at V and 1 base at J, with 18 bases between. In its sample, this clonotype was seen many times. Antigen unknown. In addition, the sample was reused for a study of T cells in Graves' hyperthyroidism and ophthalmopathy. Per that paper: HTBI primers were employed in a first-round RT-PCR of the TCR CDR3.

Sequencing used peripheral blood mononuclear cells (PBMCs), obtained at new diagnosis, from a patient treated with antithyroid drugs. This TCR derives from a woman aged 40 to 55 with Graves disease. The chain employs TRBV7-9 and TRBJ2-7, with a tentative D call TRBD2 (5 bases). CDR3 nucleotide sequence: TGTGCCAGCAGCACCTCTTTTCGGGGAACATCCTACGAGCAGTACTTC. Its translation is CASSTSFRGTSYEQYF.